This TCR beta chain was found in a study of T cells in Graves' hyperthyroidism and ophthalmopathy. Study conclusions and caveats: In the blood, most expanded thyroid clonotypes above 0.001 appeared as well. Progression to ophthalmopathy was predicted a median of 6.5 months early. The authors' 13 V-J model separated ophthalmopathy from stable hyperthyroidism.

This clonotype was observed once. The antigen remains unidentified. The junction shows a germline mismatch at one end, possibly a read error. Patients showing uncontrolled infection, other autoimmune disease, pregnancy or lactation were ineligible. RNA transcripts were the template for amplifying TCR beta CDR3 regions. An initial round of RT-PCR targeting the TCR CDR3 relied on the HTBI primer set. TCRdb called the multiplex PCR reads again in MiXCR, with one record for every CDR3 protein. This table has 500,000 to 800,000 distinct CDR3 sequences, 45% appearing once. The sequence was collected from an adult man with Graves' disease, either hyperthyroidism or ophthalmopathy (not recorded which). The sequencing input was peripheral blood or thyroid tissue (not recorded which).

In DNA, the CDR3 is TGTGCCAGCAGTTACTCGTCGACAGGAGGGCGTGACTATGACTACACCTTC. This codes for CASSYSSTGGRDYDYTF. The chain uses TRBV6-5 and TRBJ1-2, with D tentatively TRBD1 (6 bases). There are 17 residues in the CDR3. Germline CDR1 is MNHEY and CDR2 is SVGAGI.